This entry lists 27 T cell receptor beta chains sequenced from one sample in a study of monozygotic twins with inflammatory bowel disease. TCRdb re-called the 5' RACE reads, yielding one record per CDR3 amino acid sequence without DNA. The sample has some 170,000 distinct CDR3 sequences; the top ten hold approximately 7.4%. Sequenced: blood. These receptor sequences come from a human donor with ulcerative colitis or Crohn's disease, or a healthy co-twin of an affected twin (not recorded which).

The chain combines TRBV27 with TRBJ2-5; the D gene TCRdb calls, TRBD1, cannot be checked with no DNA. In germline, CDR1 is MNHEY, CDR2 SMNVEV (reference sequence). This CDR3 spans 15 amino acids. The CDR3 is CASSPRDRGRETQYF.

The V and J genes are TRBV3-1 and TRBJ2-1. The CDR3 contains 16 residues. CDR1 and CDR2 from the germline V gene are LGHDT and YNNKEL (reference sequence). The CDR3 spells CASSQDPELFYNEQFF.

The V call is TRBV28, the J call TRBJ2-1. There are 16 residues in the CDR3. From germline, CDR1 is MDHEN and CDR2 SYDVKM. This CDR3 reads CASSFGLPYSYNEQFF.

CDR3 amino acids: CASSLAGDPLNIQYF. V and J are TRBV11-2 and TRBJ2-4; TCRdb outputs TRBD1, but without DNA this stays unchecked. Looked up from germline, CDR1 is SGHAT and CDR2 is FQNNGV. This CDR3 has 15 amino acids.

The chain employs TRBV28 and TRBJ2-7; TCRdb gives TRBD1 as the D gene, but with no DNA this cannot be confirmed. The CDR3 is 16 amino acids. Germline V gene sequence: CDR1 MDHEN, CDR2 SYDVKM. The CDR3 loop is CASSPAGQGVPYEQYF.

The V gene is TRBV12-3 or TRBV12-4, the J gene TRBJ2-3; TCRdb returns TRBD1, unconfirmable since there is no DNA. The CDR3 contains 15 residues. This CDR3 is CASNEAGGGTDTQYF.

CDR3: CASRTKDRDGYTF. This rearrangement joins TRBV28 to TRBJ1-2; TCRdb's D call, TRBD1, is unchecked because there is no DNA. CDR1 MDHEN and CDR2 SYDVKM come from the germline V gene. This CDR3 has 13 residues.

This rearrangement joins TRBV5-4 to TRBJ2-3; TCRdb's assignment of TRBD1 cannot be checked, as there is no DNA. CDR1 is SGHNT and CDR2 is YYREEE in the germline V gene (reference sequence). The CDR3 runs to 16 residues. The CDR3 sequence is CASSPPGALGTDTQYF. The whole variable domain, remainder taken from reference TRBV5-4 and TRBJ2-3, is ETGVTQSPTHLIKTRGQQVTLRCSSQSGHNTVSWYQQALGQGPQFIFQYYREEENGRGNFPPRFSGLQFPNYSSELNVNALELDDSALYLCASSPPGALGTDTQYFGPGTRLTVL.

CDR3 residues: CASSQEVGGASYNEQFF. The chain employs TRBV14 and TRBJ2-1; the D gene TCRdb calls, TRBD2, cannot be checked with no DNA. The CDR3 covers 17 residues. CDR1 and CDR2 (germline): SGHDN, FVKESK.

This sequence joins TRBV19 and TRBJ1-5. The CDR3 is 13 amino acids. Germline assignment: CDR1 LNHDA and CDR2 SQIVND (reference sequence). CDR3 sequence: CASRGARGQPQHF.

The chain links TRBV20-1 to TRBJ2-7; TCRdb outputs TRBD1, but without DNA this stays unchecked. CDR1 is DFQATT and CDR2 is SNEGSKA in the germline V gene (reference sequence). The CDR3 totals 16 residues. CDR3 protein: CSAREPFDRLSYEQYF.

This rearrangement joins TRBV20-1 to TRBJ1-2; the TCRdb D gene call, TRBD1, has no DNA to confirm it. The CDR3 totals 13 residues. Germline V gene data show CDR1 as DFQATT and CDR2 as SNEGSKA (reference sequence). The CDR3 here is CSGKTGNNYGYTF.

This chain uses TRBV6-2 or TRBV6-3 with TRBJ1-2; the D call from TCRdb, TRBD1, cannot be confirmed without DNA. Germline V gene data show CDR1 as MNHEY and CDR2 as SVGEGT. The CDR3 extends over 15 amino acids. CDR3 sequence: CASSYGDRIYYGYTF.

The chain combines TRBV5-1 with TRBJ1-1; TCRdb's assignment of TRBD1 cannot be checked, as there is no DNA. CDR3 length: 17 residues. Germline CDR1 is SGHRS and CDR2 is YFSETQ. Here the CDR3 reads CASSRDRDLPMNTEAFF.

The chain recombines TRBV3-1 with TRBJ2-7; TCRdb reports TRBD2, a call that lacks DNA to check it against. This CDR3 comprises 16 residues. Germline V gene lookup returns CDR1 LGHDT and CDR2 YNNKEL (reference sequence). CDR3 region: CASSTRTSGGSREQYF.

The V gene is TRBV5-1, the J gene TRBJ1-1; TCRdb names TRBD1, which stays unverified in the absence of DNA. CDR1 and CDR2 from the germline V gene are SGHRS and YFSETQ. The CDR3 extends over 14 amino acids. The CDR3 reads CASSLGTLRTEAFF.

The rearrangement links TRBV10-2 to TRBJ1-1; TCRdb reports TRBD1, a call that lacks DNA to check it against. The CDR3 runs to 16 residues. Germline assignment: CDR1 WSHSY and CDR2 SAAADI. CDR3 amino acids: CASGAGTGGRGTEAFF.

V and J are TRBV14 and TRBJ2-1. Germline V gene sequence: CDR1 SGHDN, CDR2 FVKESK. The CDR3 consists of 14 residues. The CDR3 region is CASSQDPDRNEQFF.

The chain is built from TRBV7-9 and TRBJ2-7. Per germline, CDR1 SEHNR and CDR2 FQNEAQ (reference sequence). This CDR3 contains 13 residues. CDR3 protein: CASRETAGNEQYF.

The CDR3 sequence is CASSAGTDYGYTF. This chain links TRBV18 with TRBJ1-2; the D call of TRBD1 rests on TCRdb alone, since no DNA is present to check it. This CDR3 has 13 residues. Per germline, CDR1 KGHSH and CDR2 LQKENI.

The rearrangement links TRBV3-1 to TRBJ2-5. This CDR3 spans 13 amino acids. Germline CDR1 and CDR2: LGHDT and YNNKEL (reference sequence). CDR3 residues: CASSYRGGETQYF.

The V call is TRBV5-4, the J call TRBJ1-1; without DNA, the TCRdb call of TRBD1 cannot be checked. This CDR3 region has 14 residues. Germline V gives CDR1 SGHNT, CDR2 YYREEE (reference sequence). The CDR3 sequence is CASRSGTGVTEAFF. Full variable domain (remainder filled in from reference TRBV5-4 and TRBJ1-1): ETGVTQSPTHLIKTRGQQVTLRCSSQSGHNTVSWYQQALGQGPQFIFQYYREEENGRGNFPPRFSGLQFPNYSSELNVNALELDDSALYLCASRSGTGVTEAFFGQGTRLTVV.

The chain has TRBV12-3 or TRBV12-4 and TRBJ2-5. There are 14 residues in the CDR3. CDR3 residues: CASSLGQLEETQYF.

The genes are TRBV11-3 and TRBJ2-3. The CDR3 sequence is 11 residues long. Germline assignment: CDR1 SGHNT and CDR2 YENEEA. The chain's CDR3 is CASSSQDTQYF. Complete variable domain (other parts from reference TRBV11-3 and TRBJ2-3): EAGVVQSPRYKIIEKKQPVAFWCNPISGHNTLYWYLQNLGQGPELLIRYENEEAVDDSQLPKDRFSAERLKGVDSTLKIQPAELGDSAVYLCASSSQDTQYFGPGTRLTVL.

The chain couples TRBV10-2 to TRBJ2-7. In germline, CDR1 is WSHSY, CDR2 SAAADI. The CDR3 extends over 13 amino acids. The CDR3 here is CASSVRVSDEQYF.

The CDR3 loop reads CASSQVALANTGELFF. V is TRBV4-1 and J is TRBJ2-2. CDR3 size: 16 residues. CDR1 and CDR2 from the germline V gene are MGHRA and YSYEKL.

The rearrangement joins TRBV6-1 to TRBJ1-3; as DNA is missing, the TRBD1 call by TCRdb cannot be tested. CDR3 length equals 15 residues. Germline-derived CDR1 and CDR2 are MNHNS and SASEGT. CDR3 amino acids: CASREQGISGNTIYF.